This T cell receptor beta chain originates from a study of blood T cells in healthy people across ages. The second PCR ran about 6 to 12 cycles with a sample-barcoded 5' primer and J-beta primers. TCRdb independently ran MiXCR on the 5' RACE reads; one entry per CDR3 protein. The sample includes fewer than 900,000 distinct CDR3 sequences, 43% of them seen just once. About this clonotype itself: Its target is unknown.

Findings and caveats of the study: Percentage of naive T cells showed a strong correlation with TCR beta diversity.

J was trimmed by 6 bases and V by 5 bases; bases with no gene match: 7. This CDR3 comprises 14 residues. CDR1 is LNHDA, CDR2 SQIVND, per germline (reference sequence). The chain combines TRBV19 with TRBJ1-5; TRBD1 matches 7 bases. Sequencing was performed on blood. The TCR originated in a woman aged 55-69 years in good health. The CDR3 region is CASSPRGGIQPQHF. The CDR3 DNA reads TGTGCCAGTAGTCCCCGAGGGGGCATTCAGCCCCAGCATTTT.